The following is a T cell receptor beta chain sequence with its context. What antigen it recognizes has not been identified. No much larger clone is present one base from it, and per-base qualities are unavailable. Counted from cysteine to phenylalanine, this CDR3 has 18 amino acids. Kept here is only the CDR3 DNA, which spans 54 bases and is read in frame from base 1. According to the germline V gene, CDR1 reads SGHRS and CDR2 reads YFSETQ. After removal of 3 bases from V and 7 bases from J, the junction retains 14 bases not matched to a gene. This entry is derived from a study of blood T cells in healthy people across ages (dated by TCRdb to about 2015). About the full investigation: Template switching captured roughly one uniquely barcoded TCR beta cDNA molecule per two T cells in model experiments. To track age-related changes in TCR beta repertoire diversity, the study relied on deep sequencing normalized with unique cDNA molecular identifiers. The donors were split into four age groups: young (average around 16 years), middle-aged (roughly 39), aged (approximately 60) and long-lived (roughly 88). To avoid experimental bias, donors of different ages were spread randomly across the sequencing lanes. Two additional independent replicas of 1 million unique cDNA reads from the same blood draw were analyzed for two donors (one aged 18 to 30 and one aged 80 or older).

Receptor libraries were prepared by 5' RACE. The listed sequencing device is Illumina HiSeq 2500. A second roughly 6 to 12 cycle PCR used a sample-barcoded 5' primer and a J-beta primer mix. A unique molecular identifier was introduced onto each TCR beta cDNA molecule by a template-switch 5' adaptor carrying 12 random nucleotides. Each sample yielded at least 2.5 million CDR3-containing paired-end reads. First-strand cDNA was synthesized from all RNA with the Mint cDNA synthesis kit, primed by a TRBC-specific oligonucleotide. Following uracil-DNA glycosylase treatment, all cDNA underwent a first 18-cycle PCR with the universal primers M1SS and BC2_uni_R. Per the original workflow: For normalization, 1 million high-quality reads, each with a distinct molecular identifier, were randomly selected from each sample. Instead of being binned into consensus sequences, reads with shared molecular identifiers were discarded. MiTCR, set to a Q25 quality threshold and the strictest error-elimination algorithm, was used for CDR3 identification, clonotype clustering and error correction. A nonparametric unseen species model with Euler transformation was used to estimate lower-bound total TCR beta diversity. TCRdb reworked the public reads: Q25 trimming with fastp, MiXCR clone assembly, productive beta chains retained. All rows with the same CDR3 protein become a single entry with the most common DNA and genes. TCRdb assigned the V and J calls; the authors' analysis was not used. For this sample there are 590,000 or so distinct CDR3 sequences; approximately 30% appear just once. The ten largest clones add up to 15% to 17% of the sample.

Results the study describes overall, beyond this receptor: Conclusive comparison of naive and antigen-experienced compartments was prevented by the profiling of bulk unsorted PBMCs. A strong correlation was found between observed TCR beta diversity and the percentage of naive T cells measured by flow cytometry. Observed TCR beta diversity per million T cells fell roughly linearly with age, and a significant reduction was already apparent by age approximately 40. Compared with the aged group, the long-lived group had more naive CD4+ T cells, fewer expanded clones and increased TCR diversity, suggesting age selection. Estimates of total diversity from one million sequenced T cells were regarded as lower bounds and underestimates. Donor CMV infection status was unknown, potentially confounding age-related changes in expanded clonotypes.

The donors were under 40 Caucasian individuals from Russia, aged roughly 6 to 100 years, who were systemically healthy. Each donor gave ten milliliters of peripheral blood, collected into EDTA-treated Vacutainer tubes. Ficoll-Paque density-gradient centrifugation was used to isolate PBMCs, with at least 7 million per sample. Trizol reagent was used to extract total RNA from the PBMCs, yielding at least 6 micrograms per sample. For every donor, flow cytometry on a PBMC aliquot measured the percentage of naive CD45RAhigh/CD27high T cells. The V gene is TRBV5-1 and the J gene is TRBJ2-1; TRBD2 fits 12 bases in the junction. This TCR came from a woman older than 75 in good health. The sample consisted of blood. The DNA reads TGCGCCAGCAGCTCAGACGCAACTAGCGGGGGGCTTAGGAATGAGCAGTTCTTC. This encodes CASSSDATSGGLRNEQFF.